The 31 T cell receptor beta chains in this list originate from one sample, sequenced in a study of blood T cell repertoires in COVID-19. Generated by immunoSEQ multiplex PCR, the TCRdb table keeps only in-frame clones and is missing some. The data hold fewer than 250,000 clones, with approximately 84% observed a single time. The sample was PBMCs or T cells enriched from blood (not recorded which). These receptors all come from a woman between 25 and 40 years old who had recovered from COVID-19.

This chain links TRBV19 with TRBJ1-5, with 7 bases aligning to TRBD1. With 5 bases clipped from V and 2 bases from J, the junction kept 18 bases outside the gene matches. Germline CDR1 LNHDA, CDR2 SQIVND (reference sequence). The CDR3 is 19 residues long. As DNA, the CDR3 is TGTGCCAGTAGTTCAGCGGCCAGGGGGATGATGATGGGCAATCAGCCCCAGCATTTT. Translation gives CASSSAARGMMMGNQPQHF.

The chain recombines TRBV14 with TRBJ2-3; 13 bases fit TRBD2. This CDR3 region has 16 residues. Per the germline V gene, CDR1 is SGHDN and CDR2 is FVKESK. V dropped 2 bases and J dropped 5; count of bases not matched to a gene: 4. In nucleotides, the CDR3 is TGTGCCAGCAGCCAAACTAGCGGGGGGGCTGGAGATACGCAGTATTTT. Translation: CASSQTSGGAGDTQYF. The whole variable domain, filled in from reference TRBV14 and TRBJ2-3, reads EAGVTQFPSHSVIEKGQTVTLRCDPISGHDNLYWYRRVMGKEIKFLLHFVKESKQDESGMPNNRFLAERTGGTYSTLKVQPAELEDSGVYFCASSQTSGGAGDTQYFGPGTRLTVL.

The chain joins TRBV30 to TRBJ1-6; 9 bases fit TRBD1. The CDR3 runs to 17 residues. Germline-derived CDR1 and CDR2 are GTSNPN and SVGIG (reference sequence). V dropped 3 bases and J dropped 7; count of bases not matched to a gene: 13. The CDR3 here is CAWSITAGTGKNSPLHF. CDR3 DNA sequence: TGTGCCTGGAGCATAACGGCCGGGACAGGGAAGAATTCACCCCTCCACTTT. The whole variable domain, filled in from reference TRBV30 and TRBJ1-6, reads SQTIHQWPATLVQPVGSPLSLECTVEGTSNPNLYWYRQAAGRGLQLLFYSVGIGQISSEVPQNLSASRPQDRQFILSSKKLLLSDSGFYLCAWSITAGTGKNSPLHFGNGTRLTVT.

The V gene is TRBV24-1, the J gene TRBJ2-5; D unclear. V was clipped by 1 base and J by 1 base, with 6 bases between them. The length of the CDR3 is 14 residues. CDR1 KGHDR and CDR2 SFDVKD come from the germline V gene. CDR3 amino acids: CATSDLEVQETQYF. DNA of the CDR3: TGTGCCACCAGTGATTTAGAGGTCCAAGAGACCCAGTACTTC.

The chain recombines TRBV19 with TRBJ1-5; a weak D match, TRBD1 (6 bases). CDR1 LNHDA and CDR2 SQIVND come from the germline V gene (reference sequence). The CDR3 is 15 amino acids. The ends were cut back, 4 bases at V and 0 bases at J, with 10 bases in the middle. The CDR3 here is CASSKDSNSNQPQHF. The CDR3 region has the DNA TGTGCCAGTAGTAAGGACAGTAATAGCAATCAGCCCCAGCATTTT.

V usage is TRBV23-1 and J usage is TRBJ2-7, with 8 bases matching TRBD1. TRBV23-1 is treated as an ORF (open reading frame) with a function not yet certain. The CDR3 is made up of 23 amino acids. Losses at the gene ends were 4 bases for V and 0 bases for J; bases not matched to a gene: 29. CDR3 nucleotides: TGCGCCAGCAGTCGGAGAACAGGGGGACAGAAAATAGCCCGAGGACCAAACTCCTACGAGCAGTACTTC. Translated: CASSRRTGGQKIARGPNSYEQYF.

This clone occurred many times. This chain joins TRBV5-1 and TRBJ2-7, with 9 bases that match TRBD2. V shed 2 bases and J 0 bases; nucleotides not matched to a gene: 9. The germline V gene encodes CDR1 SGHRS and CDR2 YFSETQ. This CDR3 contains 17 residues. Here the CDR3 DNA reads TGCGCCAGCAGCTTACCAGGGAGCGGGGGGTTCTCCTACGAGCAGTACTTC. It translates to CASSLPGSGGFSYEQYF.

The gene calls are TRBV15 and TRBJ2-1; 10 bases map to TRBD2. The CDR3 is 18 amino acids. CDR1 and CDR2 (germline): LNHNV, YYDKDF (reference sequence). With 0 bases clipped from V and 3 bases from J, the junction kept 8 bases outside the gene matches. The CDR3 DNA sequence: TGTGCCACCAGCAGAGATCTGGCTAGCGGGAGCGTCTACAATGAGCAGTTCTTC. Protein: CATSRDLASGSVYNEQFF.

The chain carries TRBV18 and TRBJ1-4; 7 bases align to TRBD1. The CDR3 has 16 residues. Germline V lookup: CDR1 KGHSH, CDR2 LQKENI. Trimming at V came to 6 bases and at J to 0 bases, leaving 7 bases not matched to a gene. CDR3 nucleotide sequence: TGTGCCAGCTCCCCGGGACAGTTTGCAACTAATGAAAAACTGTTTTTT. As protein: CASSPGQFATNEKLFF. Full variable domain (outside the CDR3, taken from reference TRBV18 and TRBJ1-4): NAGVMQNPRHLVRRRGQEARLRCSPMKGHSHVYWYRQLPEEGLKFMVYLQKENIIDESGMPKERFSAEFPKEGPSILRIQQVVRGDSAAYFCASSPGQFATNEKLFFGSGTQLSVL.

The genes are TRBV13 and TRBJ2-5; 13 bases map to TRBD2. CDR3 length: 17 amino acids. The V segment lost 3 bases and the J segment 2 bases; nucleotides outside the gene matches: 6. In germline, CDR1 is PRHDT, CDR2 FYEKMQ (reference sequence). In nucleotides, the CDR3 is TGTGCCAGCAGCTTGGGGCCGGGACTAGCGGGACAAGAGACCCAGTACTTC. This encodes CASSLGPGLAGQETQYF.

This clone was detected once. V and J are TRBV28 and TRBJ2-7; the match to TRBD1 covers 8 bases. This CDR3 has 16 amino acids. The junction had 12 bases not matched to a gene; V was cut back by 2 bases and J by 6 bases. Germline V gene data show CDR1 as MDHEN and CDR2 as SYDVKM. CDR3 sequence (DNA): TGTGCCAGCAGTTTAGCAGGGACAGGACCTTCAGGCGAGCAGTACTTC. As protein: CASSLAGTGPSGEQYF.

V and J are TRBV18 and TRBJ1-1; 9 bases line up with TRBD1. V shed 3 bases and J 5 bases; nucleotides not matched to a gene: 4. The germline CDR1 and CDR2 sequences are KGHSH and LQKENI. This CDR3 contains 14 residues. CDR3 amino acids: CASSPTGGRTEAFF. For the CDR3, the DNA is TGTGCCAGCTCACCGACAGGGGGGAGAACTGAAGCTTTCTTT.

The chain uses TRBV7-9 and TRBJ1-5, with D possibly matching TRBD1 (5 bases). V was cut by 5 bases and J by 1 base, with 12 bases left in between. This CDR3 comprises 15 residues. Germline V gene lookup returns CDR1 SEHNR and CDR2 FQNEAQ (reference sequence). The CDR3 DNA sequence: TGTGCCAGCAGCCTCGGACATCCGAGCAATCAGCCCCAGCATTTT. Translated, it gives CASSLGHPSNQPQHF.

The chain recombines TRBV27 with TRBJ2-1, with D maybe TRBD2 (6 bases). CDR3 length: 14 amino acids. The germline CDR1 and CDR2 sequences are MNHEY and SMNVEV (reference sequence). V lost 5 bases, J lost 0 bases, and 8 bases lay in between. CDR3 DNA sequence: TGTGCCAGCAGTCGGGGGATCTCCTACAATGAGCAGTTCTTC. Residues: CASSRGISYNEQFF.

This chain links TRBV5-4 with TRBJ1-2, with 8 bases aligning to TRBD1. CDR1 SGHNT and CDR2 YYREEE come from the germline V gene (reference sequence). CDR3 length equals 16 residues. The V and J ends lost 3 bases and 0 bases, in that order; junction bases with no gene match: 7. For the CDR3, the DNA is TGTGCCAGCAGCTCCTCCGAGGACAGGGCTAACTATGGCTACACCTTC. This encodes CASSSSEDRANYGYTF.

The chain recombines TRBV5-6 with TRBJ1-2, with 7 bases that match TRBD1. This CDR3 spans 13 amino acids. V was pared by 6 bases and J by 6 bases, with 8 bases of the junction left unmatched. CDR1 is SGHDT and CDR2 is YYEEEE in the germline V gene. The CDR3: CASKMTGIHGYTF. In nucleotides, the CDR3 is TGTGCCAGCAAAATGACAGGGATACATGGCTACACCTTC.

This chain connects TRBV7-2 to TRBJ1-5, with D hard to call. Germline V gene lookup returns CDR1 SGHTA and CDR2 FQGNSA. The V end was cut by 6 bases, the J end by 0 bases, with 12 bases between. This CDR3 is 15 amino acids long. The CDR3 region is CASRRTADSNQPQHF. As DNA, the CDR3 is TGTGCCAGCAGACGTACAGCGGATAGCAATCAGCCCCAGCATTTT.

The chain links TRBV29-1 to TRBJ1-1; 7 bases line up with TRBD1. This CDR3 has 12 residues. CDR1 and CDR2 from the germline V gene are SQVTM and ANQGSEA. Trimming removed 6 bases from V and 5 bases from J; junction bases left unmatched: 6. In DNA, the CDR3 is TGCAGCGTAGAGGACAGGCGGACTGAAGCTTTCTTT. Translating gives CSVEDRRTEAFF.

The chain carries TRBV9 and TRBJ2-7; TRBD2 agrees at 8 bases. J gave up 4 bases and V 3 bases, and 6 bases lay outside the gene matches. This CDR3 region has 14 residues. In germline, CDR1 is SGDLS, CDR2 YYNGEE. CDR3 loop: CASSAGTRSYEQYF. The DNA for the CDR3 is TGTGCCAGCAGCGCCGGGACTAGGTCATACGAGCAGTACTTC.

The chain links TRBV10-3 to TRBJ2-7; tentatively, D is TRBD1 (6 bases). With 8 bases removed from V and 0 bases from J, the gap between germline ends came to 17 bases. The CDR3 covers 15 residues. The germline CDR1 and CDR2 sequences are ENHRY and SYGVKD. CDR3 sequence (DNA): TGTGCCATCGCCAACCAGGGGCCTTCCTCCTACGAGCAGTACTTC. Its protein product is CAIANQGPSSYEQYF.

The chain has TRBV2 and TRBJ2-7; 8 bases line up with TRBD1. The CDR3 covers 14 residues. The germline V gene encodes CDR1 SNHLY and CDR2 FYNNEI. Unmatched junction bases numbered 7, after V lost 3 bases and J lost 6 bases. The CDR3 sequence: CASSDWTGHGEQYV. The CDR3 coding sequence is TGTGCCAGCAGTGATTGGACAGGGCATGGCGAGCAGTACGTC.

The DNA of the CDR3 is TGTGCCAGCAGTTTACTAGGCACCTACGAGCAGTACGTC. Encoded protein: CASSLLGTYEQYV. The J gene is TRBJ2-7, the V gene TRBV28; D is uncertain. There are 13 residues in the CDR3. CDR1 and CDR2 (germline): MDHEN, SYDVKM. The V end was cut by 2 bases, the J end by 2 bases, with 7 bases between.

The gene calls are TRBV18 and TRBJ2-2; 8 bases are shared with TRBD2. The CDR3 totals 16 residues. Germline V lookup: CDR1 KGHSH, CDR2 LQKENI. The V gene end was trimmed by 4 bases and the J gene end by 1 base; junction bases not matched to a gene: 5. The chain's CDR3 is CASSLLGRVNTGELFF. CDR3 nucleotide sequence: TGTGCCAGCTCACTGCTCGGGAGGGTGAACACCGGGGAGCTGTTTTTT. The whole variable domain, filled in from reference TRBV18 and TRBJ2-2, reads NAGVMQNPRHLVRRRGQEARLRCSPMKGHSHVYWYRQLPEEGLKFMVYLQKENIIDESGMPKERFSAEFPKEGPSILRIQQVVRGDSAAYFCASSLLGRVNTGELFFGEGSRLTVL.

V gene TRBV15 combines with J gene TRBJ2-4; possibly TRBD1 for D (6 bases). CDR1 is LNHNV and CDR2 is YYDKDF in the germline V gene (reference sequence). V was pared by 3 bases and J by 0 bases, with 21 bases between. There are 19 residues in the CDR3. CDR3 coding DNA: TGTGCCACCAGCAGTTACAGGGAAAGAGGGGTCGTAGCCAAAAACATTCAGTACTTC. It specifies CATSSYRERGVVAKNIQYF.

The chain is built from TRBV9 and TRBJ2-2; 7 nucleotides line up with TRBD2. The junction had 2 bases not matched to a gene; V was cut back by 5 bases and J by 7 bases. There are 12 residues in the CDR3. Germline V gene sequence: CDR1 SGDLS, CDR2 YYNGEE. CDR3 region: CASRGLGGELFF. CDR3 DNA sequence: TGTGCCAGCAGAGGACTAGGCGGGGAGCTGTTTTTT.

The gene calls are TRBV6-1 and TRBJ1-1, with D hard to call. Germline V gives CDR1 MNHNS, CDR2 SASEGT. With 3 bases removed from V and 8 bases from J, the gap between germline ends came to 7 bases. The CDR3 contains 11 residues. This CDR3 is CASSDRHEAFF. The CDR3 DNA reads TGTGCCAGCAGTGACAGGCACGAAGCTTTCTTT.

The gene calls are TRBV9 and TRBJ2-3; the match to TRBD2 covers 13 bases. V lost 0 bases and J lost 4; bases outside the gene matches: 5. Germline CDR1 reads SGDLS; CDR2 reads YYNGEE. The CDR3 loop spans 17 amino acids. As DNA, the CDR3 is TGTGCCAGCAGCGTAGGCCGTGGGACTAGCGGGGCAGATACGCAGTATTTT. This sequence encodes CASSVGRGTSGADTQYF.

V is TRBV4-1 and J is TRBJ1-2, with D possibly matching TRBD1 (5 bases). Germline V CDR1 and CDR2: MGHRA, YSYEKL. The CDR3 spans 13 residues. The V end lost 5 bases, the J end lost 13 bases, and 20 bases lay between the germline ends. The CDR3 region has the DNA TGCGCCAGCAGCTTTGAAGGACCCGACAGTCGCACCTTC. Its protein is CASSFEGPDSRTF.

CDR3 DNA: TGTGCCAGCAGCCTGACAGGGAAGACTGAAGCTTTCTTT. Protein: CASSLTGKTEAFF. The chain carries TRBV12-3 or TRBV12-4 and TRBJ1-1; TRBD1 agrees at 7 bases. The ends lost 6 bases at V and 5 bases at J; junction bases unmatched: 6. This CDR3 contains 13 residues.

This clone has just a few counts. This chain joins TRBV19 and TRBJ1-5; the D is unclear. The V gene's germline CDR1 is LNHDA and CDR2 SQIVND (reference sequence). This CDR3 comprises 13 residues. The V gene lost 6 bases and the J gene lost 0 bases, with 6 bases spanning the gap. CDR3 sequence (DNA): TGTGCCAGTAGCGACTTTAGCAATCAGCCCCAGCATTTT. Translating gives CASSDFSNQPQHF.

The gene calls are TRBV9 and TRBJ1-6; 9 bases line up with TRBD1. Trimming at V came to 3 bases and at J to 7 bases, leaving 8 bases not matched to a gene. The CDR3 covers 16 residues. CDR1 and CDR2 (germline): SGDLS, YYNGEE. As DNA, the CDR3 is TGTGCCAGCAGCGCCGGACAGGGGATAAACAATTCACCCCTCCACTTT. It codes for CASSAGQGINNSPLHF.